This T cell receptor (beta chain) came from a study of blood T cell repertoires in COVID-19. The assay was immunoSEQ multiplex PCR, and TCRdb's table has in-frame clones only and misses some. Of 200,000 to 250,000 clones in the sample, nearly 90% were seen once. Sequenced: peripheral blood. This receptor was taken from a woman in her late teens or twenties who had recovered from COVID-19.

The chain's CDR3 is CAIKVAEGPYEQYF. Written as DNA, the CDR3 is TGTGCCATCAAAGTGGCGGAGGGGCCCTACGAGCAGTACTTC. This chain links TRBV10-3 with TRBJ2-7; tentatively, D is TRBD2 (6 bases). Trimming removed 7 bases from V and 2 bases from J, with 15 bases in between. The CDR3 loop spans 14 amino acids. Germline loops: CDR1 ENHRY, CDR2 SYGVKD.